This TCR beta chain was captured in a study of low-dose radiotherapy and immunotherapy resistance in tumors. Germline lookup yields CDR1 MNHEY and CDR2 SVGEGT. The CDR3 spans 15 residues. The V end lost 6 bases, the J end lost 2 bases, and 17 bases lay between the germline ends. First-strand cDNA used TRAV- and TRBV-specific primers, covering alpha and beta chains. For amplifying TCRs, the PCR ran for 20 to 25 cycles with Phusion, which was used together with a constant-region primer and the adapter on the V primers. In TCRdb, the reads were re-called with MiXCR into one record per CDR3 protein. The sample has around 80,000 distinct CDR3 sequences, 15% to 20% seen once; the top ten hold 1.3% to 1.5%. This sample's time point: after trial treatment. Treatment noted: LDRT plus nivolumab, ipilimumab, low-dose cyclophosphamide and aspirin (RACIN trial).

The genes are TRBV6-2 or TRBV6-3 and TRBJ2-7; tentative D call: TRBD2 (6 bases). The clonotype comes from a male donor with prostate cancer. The sequences come from PBMCs, collected after low-dose radiotherapy plus immunotherapy. Here the CDR3 DNA reads TGTGCCAGCAGAAGGACTACAACTGCCCCCTACGAGCAGTACTTC. Protein product: CASRRTTTAPYEQYF.